This T cell receptor (beta chain) was identified during a study of CD4 T cells in relation to SARS-CoV-2 and coronaviruses. In the study overall: After roughly 11 days of antigen culture, PBMC TCR beta CDR3s were sequenced. Negative control cultures got HIV-1 Nef peptides or no peptide.

V was clipped by 6 bases and J by 4 bases; unmatched bases: 8. The CDR3 has 15 amino acids. Germline-derived CDR1 and CDR2 are MNHEY and SVGAGI. Using immunoSEQ multiplex PCR, the repertoire was profiled, and TCRdb retains in-frame clones only, with some absent. The sample includes fewer than 20,000 clones, around 82% of them seen just once. A word on this clone: The antigen is undetermined.

Study-wide findings and caveats: In roughly 61% of donors, memory CD4+ clonotypes crossrecognized SARS-CoV-2 and at least one common cold coronavirus spike.

The unexposed donors gave CD4+ T cells in about 2010-2019, prior to COVID-19. After roughly ten days of culture, CD4+ T cells were isolated. Each well had around 2.2 million PBMCs in around 4.9% human AB serum with IL-2. The chain links TRBV6-5 to TRBJ1-3, with 8 nucleotides matching TRBD1. The sequenced sample consisted of CD4+ T cells from PBMCs, cultured in vitro. The sequence was obtained from a human donor in good health. The CDR3 DNA follows: TGTGCCAGCAGGAACCTACAGGGGGAAGGAAACACCATATATTTT. This gives the protein CASRNLQGEGNTIYF.